This T cell receptor (beta chain) was identified in a study of OX40 agonist ivuxolimab in advanced cancers. Broadly, across the study: Ivuxolimab, which targeted the costimulatory receptor OX40 (CD134), was an agonistic, fully human IgG2 monoclonal antibody. Intravenous ivuxolimab was administered to patients every 2 weeks at six dose levels: 0.01, 0.1, 0.3, 1.5, 3 and 10 mg/kg. Among the roughly 52 dose-escalation patients, some 19 had hepatocellular carcinoma, some 15 melanoma, 9 renal cell carcinoma and 9 head and neck cancer. A male proportion of almost 85% and a mean age of around 60 years, ranging from roughly 23 to 79, were recorded for the dose-escalation cohort. Patients were allowed to have had prior anti-PD-1, anti-PD-L1 or anti-CTLA-4 therapy, and around 41% of the dose-escalation patients had previously received checkpoint inhibitors. Partial responses were achieved by three dose-escalation patients, of whom one had hepatocellular carcinoma and two had cutaneous melanoma. Peripheral TCRbeta sequencing was intended to test whether TCR sequence diversity was altered and clonal T-cell expansion was caused by ivuxolimab. The monotherapy dose-escalation portion (N of about 47 patients) of the phase I ivuxolimab trial is reported in the paper. What the research found in general, with its limitations: Low levels of normalized T-cell clonal expansion were also shown by some nonresponding patients. In the 0.1-3.0 mg/kg groups, partial responders had among the lowest normalized peripheral clonal expansion, particularly in CD8+ T cells. On average, CD8+ T cells showed more expanded clones than CD4+ T cells after ivuxolimab. The antigen specificity of the clonally expanded peripheral T cells was not determined. At doses from 0.1 to 3.0 mg/kg, clonal expansion was seen in both CD4+ and CD8+ blood T cells between baseline and week 6.

Comments on this clone: The antigen it binds to is not known. It has no much larger one-base neighbor in the sample; base qualities were not kept.

To sequence the TCRbeta CDR3 region, genomic DNA was isolated from the sorted cells. The immunoSEQ Assay was used for sequencing of TCRbeta CDR3 regions. TCRdb re-hosts the immuneACCESS table, in-frame sequences only. Its copies lack some clones; in the studies checked, an unresolved V gene accounts for under half of them, and the cause for the rest is not known. In this sample the table shows about 75,000 clones, about 88% of which occur a single time. 0.3% to 0.45% of the sample goes to the ten largest clones. Patients with autoimmune disease history or receiving systemic immunosuppression were excluded from the trial. Peripheral blood for TCR sequencing was collected from all dose cohorts at baseline, on cycle 4 day 1, and on cycle 7 day 1. The samples were drawn from a first-in-human, open-label, multicenter phase I dose-escalation trial of ivuxolimab. The trial enrolled adults with locally advanced or metastatic head and neck squamous cell, hepatocellular, melanoma or renal cell carcinoma. Before TCR sequencing, CD4+ T cells and CD8+ T cells were sorted from peripheral blood as separate populations.

V loses 0 bases of germline sequence and J loses 2 bases, and the interval between the two ends is 11 bases. From the cysteine through the phenylalanine, the CDR3 covers 16 amino acids. The retained sequence is limited to the CDR3, 48 bases, with the frame set at the first base. Sequences SGDLS (CDR1) and YYNGEE (CDR2) are obtained from the germline V gene. Sequenced material: CD4+ or CD8+ T cells sorted from blood, taken in a trial of the OX40 agonist ivuxolimab. The TCR comes from an adult with an advanced solid tumor such as melanoma, head and neck, liver or kidney cancer. Recombination connected TRBV9 to TRBJ2-2; no D gene call is confident. The DNA sequence is given as TGTGCCAGCAGCGTAGCTCCAGTTAGCAACACCGGGGAGCTGTTTTTT. It specifies CASSVAPVSNTGELFF. The entire variable domain, with the stretches around the CDR3 drawn from the reference TRBV9 and TRBJ2-2 proteins, is DSGVTQTPKHLITATGQRVTLRCSPRSGDLSVYWYQQSLDQGLQFLIQYYNGEERAKGNILERFSAQQFPDLHSELNLSSLELGDSALYFCASSVAPVSNTGELFFGEGSRLTVL.